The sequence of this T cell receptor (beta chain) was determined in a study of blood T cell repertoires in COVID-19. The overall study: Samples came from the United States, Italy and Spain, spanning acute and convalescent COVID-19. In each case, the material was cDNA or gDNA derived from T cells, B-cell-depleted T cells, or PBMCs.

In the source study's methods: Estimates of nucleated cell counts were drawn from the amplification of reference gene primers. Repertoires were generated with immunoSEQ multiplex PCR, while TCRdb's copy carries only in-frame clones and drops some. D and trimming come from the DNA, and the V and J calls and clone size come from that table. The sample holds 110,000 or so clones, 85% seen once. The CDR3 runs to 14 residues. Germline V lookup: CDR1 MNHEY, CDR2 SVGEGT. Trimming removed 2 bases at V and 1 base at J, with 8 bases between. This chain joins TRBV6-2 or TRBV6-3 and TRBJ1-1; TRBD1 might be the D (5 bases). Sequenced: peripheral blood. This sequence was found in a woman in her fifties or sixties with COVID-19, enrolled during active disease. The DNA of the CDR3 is TGTGCCAGCAGTTACGTGGGGGGGAACACTGAAGCTTTCTTT. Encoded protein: CASSYVGGNTEAFF.